The clone carrying this T cell receptor (beta chain) was seen a single time. What it recognizes is unknown. This CDR3 has 16 amino acids. Germline CDR1 MNHNS, CDR2 SASEGT. After removal of 3 bases from V and 4 bases from J, the junction contained 7 bases not matched to a gene. cDNA libraries of TCR beta carried unique molecular identifiers. MiXCR, applied by TCRdb to the PCR reads, yields one record per CDR3 protein. The sample consists of over 250,000 distinct CDR3 sequences, 35% to 45% of them appearing once. The sample comes from a study of post-analysis software for immune sequencing data. General study results and limits: When patients were compared with controls, a handful of TRBV segments were more frequent, TRBV5-6, TRBV5-1 and TRBV20-1 among them. F measure clustering grouped samples strongly by preparation batch. Patients with multiple sclerosis recorded significantly lower normalized Chao1 diversity than controls, the study found.

This TCR was recovered from a girl between 5 and 17 years old with multiple sclerosis. The specimen was blood. The chain joins TRBV6-1 to TRBJ2-2; 8 nucleotides align to TRBD2. CDR3 residues: CASSDGLLAGTGELFF. The CDR3 region has the DNA TGTGCCAGCAGTGACGGACTTCTAGCGGGCACCGGGGAGCTGTTTTTT.